Included here is one T cell receptor beta chain sequence, with context. No antigen is known for it. The data stem from a study of shared clonotypes between healthy human individuals. Study results and limitations: The diversity represented, both genetic and in exposure history, was limited by few donors.

J gave up 1 base and V 2 bases, and 4 bases lay outside the gene matches. The CDR3 covers 15 residues. Per the germline V gene, CDR1 is KGHSH and CDR2 is LQKENI. Clones were sequenced by immunoSEQ multiplex PCR, and TCRdb holds only the in-frame ones, with some missing. This sample has around 940,000 clones, with 60% to 85% found just once. The sequenced sample was memory CD4+ T cells sorted from blood. Indicated subset: CD45RA-negative fraction. The rearrangement joins TRBV18 to TRBJ1-1, with 7 bases aligning to TRBD1. The clonotype was recovered from a man in his late teens or twenties in good health. In DNA form, the CDR3 reads TGTGCCAGCTCACCAGGGGGACAGAAGAACACTGAAGCTTTCTTT. This codes for CASSPGGQKNTEAFF.